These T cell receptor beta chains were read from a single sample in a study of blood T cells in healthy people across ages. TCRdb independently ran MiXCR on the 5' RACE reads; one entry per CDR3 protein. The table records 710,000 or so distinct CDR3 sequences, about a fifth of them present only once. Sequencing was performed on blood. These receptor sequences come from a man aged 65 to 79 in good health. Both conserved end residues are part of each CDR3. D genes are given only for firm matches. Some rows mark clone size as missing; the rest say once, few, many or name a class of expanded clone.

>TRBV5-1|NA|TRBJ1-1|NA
CASSLAWSPETEAFF
TGCGCCAGCAGCTTGGCTTGGTCTCCGGAAACTGAAGCTTTCTTT
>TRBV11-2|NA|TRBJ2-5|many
CASSLDVGETQYF
TGTGCCAGCAGCTTAGATGTTGGGGAGACCCAGTACTTC
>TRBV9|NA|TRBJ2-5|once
CASSGRDQETQYF
TGTGCCAGCAGCGGAAGGGATCAAGAGACCCAGTACTTC
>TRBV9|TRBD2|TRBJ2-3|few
CASSRVAGVGTDTQYF
TGTGCCAGCAGCAGAGTAGCGGGAGTGGGCACAGATACGCAGTATTTT
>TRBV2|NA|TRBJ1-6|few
CASRPPLDRNSPLHF
TGTGCCAGCAGGCCGCCTTTGGATCGTAATTCACCCCTCCACTTT
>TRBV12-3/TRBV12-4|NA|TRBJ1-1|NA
CASRPLPANTEAFF
TGTGCCAGCAGACCCCTTCCAGCGAACACTGAAGCTTTCTTT
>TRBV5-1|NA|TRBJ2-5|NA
CASSSFPQGGETQYF
TGCGCCAGCAGCTCTTTCCCTCAGGGTGGAGAGACCCAGTACTTC
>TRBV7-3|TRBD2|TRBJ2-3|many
CASSLRAGAGADTQYF
TGTGCCAGCAGCTTAAGGGCGGGAGCGGGAGCAGATACGCAGTATTTT
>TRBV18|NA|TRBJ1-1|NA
CASSPSGPVNTEAFF
TGTGCCAGCTCACCTAGCGGGCCCGTGAACACTGAAGCTTTCTTT
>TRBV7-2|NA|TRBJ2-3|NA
CASSLFSDTSTDTQYF
TGTGCCAGCAGCTTATTTTCGGATACGAGCACAGATACGCAGTATTTT
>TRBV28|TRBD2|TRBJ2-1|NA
CASSPALAGGLEQFF
TGTGCCAGCAGCCCAGCCCTAGCGGGGGGTCTTGAGCAGTTCTTC
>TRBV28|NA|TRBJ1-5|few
CASTIPLPGNQPQHF
TGTGCCAGCACCATACCGCTCCCTGGCAATCAGCCCCAGCATTTT
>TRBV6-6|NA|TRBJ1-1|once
CASLLAATRAEAFF
TGTGCCAGCCTCTTGGCGGCGACCCGGGCTGAAGCTTTCTTT
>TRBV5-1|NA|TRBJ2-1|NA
CASSLGTTLDNEQLF
TGCGCCAGCAGCTTGGGGACGACACTCGACAATGAGCAGCTCTTC
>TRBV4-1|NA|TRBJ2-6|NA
CASSQEQTTSGANVLTF
TGCGCCAGCAGCCAAGAGCAGACGACTTCTGGGGCCAACGTCCTGACTTTC
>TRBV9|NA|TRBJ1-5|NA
CASSVGTFGPQHF
TGTGCCAGCAGCGTAGGGACGTTTGGGCCCCAGCATTTT
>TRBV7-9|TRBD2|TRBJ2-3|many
CASSQRGGPDTQYF
TGTGCCAGCAGCCAACGGGGGGGGCCAGATACGCAGTATTTT
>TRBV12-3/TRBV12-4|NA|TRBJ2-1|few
CASQKQGNEQFF
TGTGCCAGCCAGAAGCAGGGCAATGAGCAGTTCTTC
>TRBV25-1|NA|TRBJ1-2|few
CASSEYGGGLGYGYTF
TGTGCCAGTAGTGAATATGGTGGGGGGCTTGGCTATGGCTACACCTTC
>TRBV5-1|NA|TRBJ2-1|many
CASSLVLAGNNEQFF
TGCGCCAGCAGCTTGGTTCTCGCGGGTAACAATGAGCAGTTCTTC
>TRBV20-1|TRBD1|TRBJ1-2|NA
CSASRQGADGYTF
TGCAGTGCTAGCCGACAGGGGGCGGATGGCTACACCTTC
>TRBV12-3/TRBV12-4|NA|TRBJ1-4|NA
CASSKYNRMGSATNEKLFF
TGTGCCAGCAGCAAATATAATAGAATGGGGAGTGCAACTAATGAAAAACTGTTTTTT
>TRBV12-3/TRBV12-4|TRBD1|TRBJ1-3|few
CASRIRGPIGNTIYF
TGTGCCAGCAGAATCAGGGGGCCCATTGGAAACACCATATATTTT
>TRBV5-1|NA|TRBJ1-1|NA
CASSLYGGTTEAFF
TGCGCCAGCAGCTTGTATGGGGGTACCACTGAAGCTTTCTTT
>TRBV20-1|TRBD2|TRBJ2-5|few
CSAPSGRRYGVEQETQYF
TGCAGTGCCCCGAGCGGGAGAAGGTATGGAGTAGAACAAGAGACCCAGTACTTC
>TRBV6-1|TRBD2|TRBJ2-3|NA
CASRGLSSGSDTQYF
TGTGCCAGCAGGGGTCTTTCTAGCGGCTCAGATACGCAGTATTTT
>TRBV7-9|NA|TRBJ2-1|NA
CASSSPKFRREQFF
TGTGCCAGCAGCTCCCCCAAATTTCGACGGGAGCAGTTCTTC
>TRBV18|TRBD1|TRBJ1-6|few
CASTTGTGNSPLHF
TGTGCCAGCACGACCGGGACAGGGAATTCACCCCTCCACTTT
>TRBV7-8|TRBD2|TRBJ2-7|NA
CASSLVNSGGKAGEQYF
TGTGCCAGCAGCTTAGTCAATAGCGGGGGAAAGGCGGGAGAGCAGTACTTC
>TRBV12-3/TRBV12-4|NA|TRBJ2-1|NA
CASANPGGHNEQFF
TGTGCCAGCGCTAATCCCGGGGGACACAATGAGCAGTTCTTC
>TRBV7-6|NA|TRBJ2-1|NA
CASSLDGLQQFF
TGTGCCAGCAGCTTAGACGGACTACAGCAGTTCTTC
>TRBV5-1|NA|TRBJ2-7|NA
CASSLRGEVYEQYF
TGCGCCAGCAGCTTACGGGGAGAAGTCTACGAGCAGTACTTC
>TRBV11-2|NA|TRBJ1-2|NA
CASRLSLDVGYTF
TGTGCCAGCAGGCTAAGTTTGGACGTTGGCTACACCTTC
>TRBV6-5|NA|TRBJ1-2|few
CASSYSPGKTYGYTF
TGTGCCAGCAGTTACTCTCCGGGGAAAACTTATGGCTACACCTTC
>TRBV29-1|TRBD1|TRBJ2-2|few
CSVDIQGSGELFF
TGCAGCGTTGATATACAGGGGTCCGGGGAGCTGTTTTTT
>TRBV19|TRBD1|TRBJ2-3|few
CASSRDSPTDTQYF
TGTGCCAGTAGCCGGGACAGCCCCACAGATACGCAGTATTTT
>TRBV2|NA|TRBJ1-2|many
CASSRILPDDVGGYTF
TGTGCCAGCAGTCGAATTCTCCCGGACGACGTGGGGGGCTACACCTTC
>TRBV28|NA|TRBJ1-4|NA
CASSFPSEKLFF
TGTGCCAGCAGTTTTCCTAGTGAAAAACTGTTTTTT
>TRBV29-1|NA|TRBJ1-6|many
CSARSSYNSPLHF
TGCAGCGCCAGGAGCTCCTATAATTCACCCCTCCACTTT
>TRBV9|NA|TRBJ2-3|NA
CASRSDTQYF
TGTGCCAGCAGAAGCGATACGCAGTATTTT
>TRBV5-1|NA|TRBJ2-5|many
CASSFSPLQETQYF
TGCGCCAGCAGCTTTAGCCCGCTACAAGAGACCCAGTACTTC
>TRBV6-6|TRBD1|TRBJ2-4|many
CASRSQGLAKNIQYF
TGTGCCAGCAGATCACAGGGGCTAGCCAAAAACATTCAGTACTTC
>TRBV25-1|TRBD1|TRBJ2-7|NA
CASGPGQGVYEQYF
TGTGCCAGCGGTCCGGGACAGGGGGTGTACGAGCAGTACTTC
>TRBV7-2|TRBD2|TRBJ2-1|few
CASSLAPSGRARNEQFF
TGTGCCAGCAGCTTAGCCCCTAGCGGGAGGGCCCGCAATGAGCAGTTCTTC
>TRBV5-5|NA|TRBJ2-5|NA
CASSLAQGGKETQYF
TGTGCCAGCAGCTTGGCACAGGGCGGGAAAGAGACCCAGTACTTC
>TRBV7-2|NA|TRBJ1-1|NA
CASSLAPGFNTEAFF
TGTGCCAGCAGCTTAGCGCCCGGGTTCAACACTGAAGCTTTCTTT
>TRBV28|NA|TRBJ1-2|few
CASSPWRHGYTF
TGTGCCAGCAGTCCGTGGAGACATGGCTACACCTTC
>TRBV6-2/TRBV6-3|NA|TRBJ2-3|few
CASSYPRDLTDTQYF
TGTGCCAGCAGTTACCCCCGGGATTTAACAGATACGCAGTATTTT
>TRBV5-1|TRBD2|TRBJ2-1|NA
CASSPQLAENNEQFF
TGCGCCAGCAGCCCCCAACTAGCGGAAAACAATGAGCAGTTCTTC
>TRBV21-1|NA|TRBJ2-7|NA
CASSKGPGTYEQYF
TGTGCCAGCAGCAAAGGTCCGGGGACCTACGAGCAGTACTTC